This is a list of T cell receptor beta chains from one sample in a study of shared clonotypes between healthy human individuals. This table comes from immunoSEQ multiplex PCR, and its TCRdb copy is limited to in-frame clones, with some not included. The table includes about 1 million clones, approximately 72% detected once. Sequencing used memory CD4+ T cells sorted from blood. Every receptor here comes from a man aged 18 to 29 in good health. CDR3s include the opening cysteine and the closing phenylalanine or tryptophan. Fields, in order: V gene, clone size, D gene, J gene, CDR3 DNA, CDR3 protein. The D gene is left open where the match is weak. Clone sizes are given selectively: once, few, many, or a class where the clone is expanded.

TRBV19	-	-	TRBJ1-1	TGTGCCAGTACCAACCCCCTGGGGGGACGCGGTGAAGCTTTCTTT	CASTNPLGGRGEAFF
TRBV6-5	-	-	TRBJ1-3	TGTGCAATGGGACCGCAGTCTGGAAACACCATATATTTT	CAMGPQSGNTIYF
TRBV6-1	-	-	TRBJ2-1	TGTGCCAGCAGTGAAGCGGGAGTGCCCTACAATGAGCAGTTCTTC	CASSEAGVPYNEQFF
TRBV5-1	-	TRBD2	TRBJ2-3	TGCGCCAGCACTCCAAGTCTAGCGGGGCGCACAGATACGCAGTATTTT	CASTPSLAGRTDTQYF
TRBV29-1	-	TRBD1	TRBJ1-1	TGCAGCGGAAAGGGACAGGGGGGGACTGAAGCTTTCTTT	CSGKGQGGTEAFF
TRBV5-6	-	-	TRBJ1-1	TGTGCCAGCAGCTGGAACACTGAAGCTTTCTTT	CASSWNTEAFF
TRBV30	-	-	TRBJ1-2	TGTGCCTGGAGTCCGGGATACAACTATGGCTACACCTTC	CAWSPGYNYGYTF
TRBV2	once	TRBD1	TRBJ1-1	TGTGCCAGCAGTGAAAGGGGACAGGGAGCAGCTTTCTTT	CASSERGQGAAFF
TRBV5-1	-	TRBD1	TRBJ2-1	TGCGCCAGCAGCTTTACCGGGACAGGCTACAATGAGCAGTTCTTC	CASSFTGTGYNEQFF
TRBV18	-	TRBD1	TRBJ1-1	TGTGCCAGCTCGCCCGGGACAGGGGGCCGGAACACTGAAGCTTTCTTT	CASSPGTGGRNTEAFF
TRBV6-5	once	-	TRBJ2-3	TGTGCCAGCAGTTCAGGAACTACGCAGTATTTT	CASSSGTTQYF
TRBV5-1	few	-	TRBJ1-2	TGCGCCAGCAGCACGGGGACCTCTAACTATGGCTACACCTTC	CASSTGTSNYGYTF
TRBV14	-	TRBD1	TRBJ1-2	TGTGCCAGCAGCCAAGTGGGCAGGGGGCGCGCTGTAGAGGGCTACACCTTC	CASSQVGRGRAVEGYTF
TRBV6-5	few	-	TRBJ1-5	TGTGCCAGCAGTTACGACGGTGGGAGCAATCAGCCCCAGCATTTT	CASSYDGGSNQPQHF
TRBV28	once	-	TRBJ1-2	TGTGCCACCCCAAATGGACAGACCGCTAACTATGGCTACACCTTC	CATPNGQTANYGYTF
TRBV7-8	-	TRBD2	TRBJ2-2	TGTGCCAGCAGCTTCAGGGCTAGCGGGGGGGCTGGTGCGAACACCGGGGAGCTGTTTTTT	CASSFRASGGAGANTGELFF
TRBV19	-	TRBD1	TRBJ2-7	TGTGCCAGTAGTACCGGGACAGGTCCCTACGAGCAGTACTTC	CASSTGTGPYEQYF
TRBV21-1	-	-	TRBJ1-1	TGTGCCAGCGGGACAGCACTTAAGAACACTGAAGCTTTCTTT	CASGTALKNTEAFF
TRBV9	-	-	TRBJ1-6	TGTGCCAGCAGCGTAGGGGTCGACAACTCCTCACCCCTCCACTTT	CASSVGVDNSSPLHF
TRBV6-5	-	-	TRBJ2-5	TGTGCCAGCAGTCCAGGGGTAAAAGAGACCCAGTACTTC	CASSPGVKETQYF
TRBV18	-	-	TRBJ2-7	TGTGCCAGCTCACCACCAGCTGAACCAGGGAACGAGCAGTACTTC	CASSPPAEPGNEQYF
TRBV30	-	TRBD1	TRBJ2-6	TGTGCCTGGAGCCAGGGGGCTGCTGGGGCCAACGTCCTGACTTTC	CAWSQGAAGANVLTF
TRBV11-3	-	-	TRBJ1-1	TGTGCCAGCAGCTTCGGGGCCAACACTGAAGCTTTCTTT	CASSFGANTEAFF
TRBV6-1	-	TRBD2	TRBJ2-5	TGTGCCAGCGGTAGCGGGGGGACCAAGACCCAGTACTTC	CASGSGGTKTQYF
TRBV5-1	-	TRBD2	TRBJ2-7	TGCGCCAGCAGCTTACTAGCGGGTTCCGAGCAGTACTTC	CASSLLAGSEQYF
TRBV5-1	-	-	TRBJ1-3	TGCGCCAGCAGCTTGTGGCAGCTCTCCTCTGGAAACACCATATATTTT	CASSLWQLSSGNTIYF
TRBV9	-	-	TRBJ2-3	TGTGCCAGCAGCCCGGGACTTTCTAGCACAGATACGCAGTATTTT	CASSPGLSSTDTQYF
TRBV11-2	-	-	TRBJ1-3	TGTGCCAGCAGCCCAGGGGACTTCTCTGGAAACACCATATATTTT	CASSPGDFSGNTIYF
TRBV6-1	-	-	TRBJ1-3	TGTGCCAGCAGTGAAACCCACGTCTACTCTGGAAACACCATATATTTT	CASSETHVYSGNTIYF
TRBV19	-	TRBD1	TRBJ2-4	TGTGCCAGTAGTTTAGGGACAGTCTTAAACATTCAGTACTTC	CASSLGTVLNIQYF
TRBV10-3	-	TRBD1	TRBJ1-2	TGTGCCATCAGTGAGGACCGGGACAGTCTGTATGGCTACACCTTC	CAISEDRDSLYGYTF
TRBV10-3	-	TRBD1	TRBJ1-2	TGTGCCATCAGCCGTCGGGATGAGCGACAGGGGGTCGAGGGCTACACCTTC	CAISRRDERQGVEGYTF
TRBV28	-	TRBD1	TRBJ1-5	TGTGCCAGCAGTTTAGGGACAGGGGGTTTTCAGCCCCAGCATTTT	CASSLGTGGFQPQHF
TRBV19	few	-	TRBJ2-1	TGTGCCAGTAGTATGATGGGAAACCTTGCCTACAATGAGCAGTTCTTC	CASSMMGNLAYNEQFF
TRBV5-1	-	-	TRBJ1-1	TGCGCCAGCAGCCTGGGATCTGCGAACACTGAAGCTTTCTTT	CASSLGSANTEAFF
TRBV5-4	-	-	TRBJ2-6	TGTGCCAGCAGCTTTGGGGCAGCTGGGGCCAACGTCCTGACTTTC	CASSFGAAGANVLTF
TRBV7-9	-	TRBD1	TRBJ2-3	TGTGCCAGCAGCCCGGGCGGACAGGGTAACTCAGATACGCAGTATTTT	CASSPGGQGNSDTQYF
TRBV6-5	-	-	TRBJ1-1	TGTGCCAGCAGTTACTCGATCGGGAGCACTGAAGCTTTCTTT	CASSYSIGSTEAFF
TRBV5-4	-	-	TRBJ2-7	TGTGCCAGCAGCTTGGGGTGGCAGTTCTCCTACGAGCAGTACTTC	CASSLGWQFSYEQYF
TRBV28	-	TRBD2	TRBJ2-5	TGTGCCAGCATCGTGTCGCTAGCGGGCGGGACCCAGTACTTC	CASIVSLAGGTQYF
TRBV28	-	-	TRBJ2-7	TGTGCCAGCAGTTTACAGGGGAGGACCCACGAGCAGTACTTC	CASSLQGRTHEQYF
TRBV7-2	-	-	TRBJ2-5	TGTGCCAGCAGTCCCGTAATACGGGAGAGGGTAGAGACCCAGTACTTC	CASSPVIRERVETQYF
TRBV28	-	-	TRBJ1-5	TGTGCCAGCAGTTTACCGATCAGGGAAGGGCCCAATCAGCCCCAGCATTTT	CASSLPIREGPNQPQHF
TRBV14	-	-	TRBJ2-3	TGTGCCAGCAGCCAGATGGGTACGCAGTATTTT	CASSQMGTQYF